The present T cell receptor beta chain was sequenced within a study of blood T cell repertoires in COVID-19. Study information: Some COVID-19 samples were acute and others convalescent; all came from the United States, Italy and Spain. From T cells, B-cell-depleted T cells, or PBMCs came the material, which was cDNA or gDNA.

Germline lookup yields CDR1 MNHNS and CDR2 SASEGT. Trimming stripped 0 bases from V and 1 base from J, with 6 bases between. The CDR3 consists of 14 residues. In the source study's methods: How many nucleated cells were present was estimated from reference gene primer amplification. Assay used: immunoSEQ multiplex PCR; TCRdb lists only in-frame clones, some missing. Clone size and V and J calls were adopted from that table, with D and trimming inferred from the DNA. Of 110,000 to 150,000 clones in the sample, roughly three quarters were seen once. Sequenced sample: peripheral blood. The genes are TRBV6-1 and TRBJ1-1, with D possibly being TRBD1 (5 bases). The sequence came from a man aged 50-59 years with active or convalescent COVID-19. The CDR3 sequence is CASSEAGQNTEAFF. In DNA, the CDR3 is TGTGCCAGCAGTGAAGCGGGGCAGAACACTGAAGCTTTCTTT.